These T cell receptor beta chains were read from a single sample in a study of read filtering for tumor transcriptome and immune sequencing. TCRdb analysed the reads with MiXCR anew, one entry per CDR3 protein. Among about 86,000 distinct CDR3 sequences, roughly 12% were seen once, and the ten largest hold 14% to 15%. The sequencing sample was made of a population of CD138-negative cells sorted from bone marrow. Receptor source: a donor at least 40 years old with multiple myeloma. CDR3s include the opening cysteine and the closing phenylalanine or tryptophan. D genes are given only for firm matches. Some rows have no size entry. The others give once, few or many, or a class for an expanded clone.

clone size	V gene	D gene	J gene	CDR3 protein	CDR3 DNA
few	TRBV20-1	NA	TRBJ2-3	CSARGSPTDTQYF	TGCAGTGCTAGAGGAAGCCCCACAGATACGCAGTATTTT
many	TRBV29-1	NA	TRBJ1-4	CSVQRTGATNEKLFF	TGCAGCGTCCAGCGGACCGGCGCAACTAATGAAAAACTGTTTTTT
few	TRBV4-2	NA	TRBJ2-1	CASSQAVGGGDSCNERFF	TGTGCCAGCAGCCAGGCCGTAGGGGGCGGGGACTCCTGCAATGAGCGGTTCTTC
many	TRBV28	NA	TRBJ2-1	CASSSPAGGLYNEQFF	TGTGCCAGCAGTTCCCCAGCTGGGGGGCTATACAATGAGCAGTTCTTC
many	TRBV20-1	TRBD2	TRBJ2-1	CSAPTSGLYNEQFF	TGCAGTGCCCCGACTAGCGGGCTTTACAATGAGCAGTTCTTC
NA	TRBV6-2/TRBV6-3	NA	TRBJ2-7	CASQVSPDYEQYF	TGTGCCAGCCAGGTCTCCCCCGACTACGAGCAGTACTTC
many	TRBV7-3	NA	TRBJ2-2	CASSLYHGELFF	TGTGCCAGCAGCTTATATCACGGGGAGCTGTTTTTT
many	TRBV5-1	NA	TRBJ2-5	CASSLGNRKETQYF	TGCGCCAGCAGCTTGGGCAACAGGAAAGAGACCCAGTACTTC
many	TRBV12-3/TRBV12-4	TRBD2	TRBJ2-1	CASRTGTSGYNEQFF	TGTGCCAGCAGAACCGGGACTAGCGGCTACAATGAGCAGTTCTTC
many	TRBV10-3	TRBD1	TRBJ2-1	CATSWGGQGENEQFF	TGTGCCACATCATGGGGCGGACAGGGAGAAAATGAGCAGTTCTTC
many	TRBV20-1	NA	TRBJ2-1	CSARDTNNEQFF	TGCAGTGCTAGAGACACCAACAATGAGCAGTTCTTC
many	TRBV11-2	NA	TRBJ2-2	CASSLVRGNTGELFF	TGTGCCAGCAGCTTAGTCAGGGGGAACACCGGGGAGCTGTTTTTT
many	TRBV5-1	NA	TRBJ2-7	CASSLGGSGYYEQYF	TGCGCCAGCAGCTTGGGAGGTAGCGGATACTACGAGCAGTACTTC
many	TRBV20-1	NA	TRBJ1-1	CSASGRSNTEAFF	TGCAGTGCTAGCGGTCGATCGAACACTGAAGCTTTCTTT
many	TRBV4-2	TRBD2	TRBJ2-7	CASSQELGGRSYEQYF	TGTGCCAGCAGCCAAGAGTTAGGCGGGAGGTCCTACGAGCAGTACTTC
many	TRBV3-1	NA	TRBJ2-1	CASSQDLAGTYNEQFF	TGTGCCAGCAGCCAAGATTTGGCGGGTACGTACAATGAGCAGTTCTTC
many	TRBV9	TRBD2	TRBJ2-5	CASSVGASGVQETQYF	TGTGCCAGCAGCGTAGGGGCTAGCGGAGTACAAGAGACCCAGTACTTC
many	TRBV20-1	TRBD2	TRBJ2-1	CSARDPGGRGNEQFF	TGCAGTGCTAGAGATCCTGGCGGGAGGGGGAATGAGCAGTTCTTC
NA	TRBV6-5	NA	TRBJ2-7	CASSYSWGLEQYF	TGTGCCAGCAGTTACTCGTGGGGTCTCGAGCAGTACTTC
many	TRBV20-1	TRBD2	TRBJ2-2	CSARRTSAGELFF	TGCAGTGCTAGACGGACTAGCGCCGGGGAGCTGTTTTTT
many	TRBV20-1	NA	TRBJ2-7	CSARDGGSPSYEQYF	TGCAGTGCTAGAGACGGAGGGAGTCCGTCCTACGAGCAGTACTTC
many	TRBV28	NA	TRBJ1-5	CASSARLRPQHF	TGTGCCAGCAGTGCCCGGCTACGGCCCCAGCATTTT
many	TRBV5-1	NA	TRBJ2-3	CASSDGADYLTDTQYF	TGCGCCAGCAGCGACGGAGCGGATTACCTCACAGATACGCAGTATTTT
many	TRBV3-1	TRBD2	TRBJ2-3	CASSERVLTSGPADTQYF	TGTGCCAGCAGCGAACGCGTCCTGACTAGCGGGCCAGCAGATACGCAGTATTTT
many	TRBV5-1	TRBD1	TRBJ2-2	CASSPRQGDIGELFF	TGCGCCAGCAGCCCCCGGCAGGGGGACATCGGGGAGCTGTTTTTT
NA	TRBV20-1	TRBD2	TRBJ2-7	CSANDRASGNYEQYF	TGCAGTGCCAATGATCGGGCTAGCGGAAACTACGAGCAGTACTTC
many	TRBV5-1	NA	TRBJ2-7	CASSLGLDSYEQYF	TGCGCCAGCAGCTTGGGGCTAGATTCCTACGAGCAGTACTTC
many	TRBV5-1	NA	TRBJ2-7	CASSTWTSYEQYF	TGCGCCAGCAGTACCTGGACCTCCTACGAGCAGTACTTC
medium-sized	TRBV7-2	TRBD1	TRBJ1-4	CASSGPGGPNEKLFF	TGTGCCAGCAGCGGGCCAGGGGGCCCTAATGAAAAACTGTTTTTT
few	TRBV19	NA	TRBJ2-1	CASSIQASSYNEQFF	TGTGCCAGTAGTATACAGGCTAGCTCCTACAATGAGCAGTTCTTC
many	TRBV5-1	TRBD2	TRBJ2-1	CASSYLAGRGNEQFF	TGCGCCAGCAGCTACCTAGCGGGAAGGGGGAATGAGCAGTTCTTC